Presented here are 20 T cell receptor beta chains from one specimen sequenced in a study of CD8 T cells in ankylosing spondylitis. TCRdb re-called the 5' RACE reads through MiXCR, storing one row per CDR3 protein. The sample comprises 200,000 to 250,000 distinct CDR3 sequences, roughly 32% of which are singletons, and around 4.4% rests with the top ten. Sequencing was carried out using blood, either unsorted or a sorted T cell fraction (not recorded which). These receptor sequences come from a male donor with ankylosing spondylitis or in good health (not recorded which).

The chain has TRBV24-1 and TRBJ2-3; 9 nucleotides line up with TRBD1. This CDR3 comprises 15 residues. Germline V CDR1 and CDR2: KGHDR, SFDVKD. The V and J ends lost 4 bases and 4 bases, in that order; junction bases with no gene match: 5. The CDR3 coding sequence is TGTGCCACCAGTGACCGGACAGGGGATTCAGATACGCAGTATTTT. This codes for CATSDRTGDSDTQYF.

The sample holds a few counts of this clonotype. The chain couples TRBV29-1 to TRBJ2-5, with D uncertain. The V end was cut by 2 bases, the J end by 5 bases, with 9 bases between. The germline CDR1 and CDR2 sequences are SQVTM and ANQGSEA. This CDR3 comprises 12 residues. DNA for the CDR3: TGCAGCGTTGAAAAGCTGGGGGAGACCCAGTACTTC. This codes for CSVEKLGETQYF.

This clonotype was counted once. V and J are TRBV5-1 and TRBJ1-5; D is unclear. This CDR3 is built from 14 residues. Germline V gene data show CDR1 as SGHRS and CDR2 as YFSETQ. The ends were cut back, 5 bases at V and 0 bases at J, with 9 bases in the middle. The CDR3 spells CASREGSSNQPQHF. CDR3 nucleotides: TGCGCCAGCAGGGAGGGATCTAGCAATCAGCCCCAGCATTTT.

This clonotype was seen only a few times. V usage is TRBV5-6 and J usage is TRBJ1-6, with 11 bases lining up with TRBD1. Germline V gene lookup returns CDR1 SGHDT and CDR2 YYEEEE. Trimming cost V 2 bases and J 11 bases; bases outside gene matches: 6. The CDR3 runs to 15 residues. The CDR3 region has the DNA TGTGCCAGCAGCTTCGGGACAGGGGGGCAAGCACCCCTCCACTTT. Encoded protein: CASSFGTGGQAPLHF.

The CDR3 bases are TGTGCCATCAGTGACACGGACAGGGTACCCTCCTACGAGCAGTACTTC. Encoded protein: CAISDTDRVPSYEQYF. J is TRBJ2-7 and V is TRBV10-3; the match to TRBD1 covers 8 bases. The germline gives CDR1 ENHRY, CDR2 SYGVKD. J was trimmed by 0 bases and V by 3 bases; bases with no gene match: 7. The CDR3 consists of 16 residues.

This chain uses TRBV20-1 with TRBJ2-4; TRBD2 agrees at 7 bases. The V and J ends lost 2 bases and 3 bases, in that order; junction bases with no gene match: 10. The V gene's germline CDR1 is DFQATT and CDR2 SNEGSKA (reference sequence). The CDR3 is 16 residues long. CDR3 protein: CSARSRSGGFKNIQYF. In DNA form, the CDR3 reads TGCAGTGCTAGATCTCGATCGGGGGGATTCAAAAACATTCAGTACTTC.

The V call is TRBV12-3 or TRBV12-4, the J call TRBJ1-5; no firm D call. The V end lost 3 bases, the J end lost 1 base, and 13 bases lay between the germline ends. CDR3 length equals 16 residues. The CDR3 DNA sequence: TGTGCCAGCAGTTTTGATGAGCTTCCAAGCAATCAGCCCCAGCATTTT. Translated, it gives CASSFDELPSNQPQHF.

The rearrangement uses TRBV5-1 and TRBJ1-2; tentatively, D is TRBD1 (6 bases). Germline-derived CDR1 and CDR2 are SGHRS and YFSETQ. V was cut by 3 bases and J by 4 bases, with 10 bases left in between. The CDR3 runs to 13 residues. The CDR3 sequence is CASSSTGGYGYTF. The CDR3 DNA sequence: TGCGCCAGCAGCTCGACAGGCGGCTATGGCTACACCTTC.

A single count supports this clonotype. V gene TRBV12-3 or TRBV12-4 combines with J gene TRBJ2-1; possibly TRBD2 for D (9 bases). V lost 7 bases and J lost 10, with 38 bases in between. The CDR3 is made up of 20 amino acids. The CDR3 spells CASTQGTGSLWRGGMSEQFF. The CDR3 DNA reads as TGTGCCAGCACTCAGGGGACAGGCTCGTTGTGGCGGGGGGGTATGAGCGAGCAGTTCTTC.

The chain links TRBV11-2 to TRBJ1-2; D ambiguous. The CDR3 extends over 14 amino acids. Trimming shortened V by 0 bases and J by 4 bases, and 9 bases separated the two germline ends. Germline CDR1 SGHAT, CDR2 FQNNGV. CDR3 coding DNA: TGTGCCAGCAGCTTAGATGGAGGGATCTATGGCTACACCTTC. Amino acids: CASSLDGGIYGYTF.

The chain carries TRBV29-1 and TRBJ2-1; no definite D call. Germline CDR1 and CDR2: SQVTM and ANQGSEA. Trimming took off 6 bases at V and 7 bases at J, with 13 bases between the two ends. This CDR3 contains 12 residues. The CDR3 spells CSVAPRMNEQFF. CDR3 DNA sequence: TGCAGCGTCGCCCCCAGGATGAATGAGCAGTTCTTC.

This clonotype was counted a few times. The CDR3 region has the DNA TGTGCCACCTCCGGGACAGGGGCCGATGAGCAGTTCTTC. It codes for CATSGTGADEQFF. The chain couples TRBV18 to TRBJ2-1; 10 bases align to TRBD1. Per the germline V gene, CDR1 is KGHSH and CDR2 is LQKENI. The ends lost 10 bases at V and 8 bases at J; junction bases unmatched: 8. The CDR3 contains 13 residues.

This clonotype has only a few counts. The V call is TRBV20-1, the J call TRBJ1-4, with TRBD1 identical over 9 bases. The CDR3 contains 14 residues. Trimming at V came to 5 bases and at J to 4 bases, leaving 5 bases not matched to a gene. Germline CDR1 DFQATT, CDR2 SNEGSKA (reference sequence). CDR3 sequence (DNA): TGCAGTGCTCCGACAGGGGGGGTTAATGAAAAACTGTTTTTT. This sequence encodes CSAPTGGVNEKLFF.

This clonotype was seen only a few times. The genes are TRBV4-1 and TRBJ2-2, with D unresolved. V gave up 1 base and J gave up 8 bases, with 2 bases separating them. This CDR3 contains 11 residues. Per the germline V gene, CDR1 is MGHRA and CDR2 is YSYEKL. The CDR3 coding sequence is TGCGCCAGCAGCCAAGCTGGGGAGCTGTTTTTT. Encoded protein: CASSQAGELFF.

DNA of the CDR3: TGTGCCAGCAGTCCCAGGACTAGCGGGGCTGGGGCCAACGTCCTGACTTTC. Translating gives CASSPRTSGAGANVLTF. The rearrangement links TRBV25-1 to TRBJ2-6; 12 nucleotides match TRBD2. V shed 5 bases, J shed 2 bases, and the junction held 4 bases outside the gene matches. CDR3 length: 17 residues. Per the germline V gene, CDR1 is MGHDK and CDR2 is SYGVNS.

This clonotype was counted between two and nine times. This chain links TRBV4-1 with TRBJ2-5; a weak D match, TRBD2 (6 bases). Germline values: CDR1 MGHRA, CDR2 YSYEKL. The CDR3 has 18 residues. With 0 bases removed from V and 5 bases from J, the gap between germline ends came to 22 bases. The CDR3 loop is CASSQDKRGRPEGETQYF. DNA of the CDR3: TGCGCCAGCAGCCAAGATAAGAGGGGAAGGCCGGAGGGGGAGACCCAGTACTTC.

The chain combines TRBV29-1 with TRBJ2-1, with 14 nucleotides matching TRBD2. The length of the CDR3 is 16 residues. Germline V lookup: CDR1 SQVTM, CDR2 ANQGSEA. The junction had 6 bases not matched to a gene; V was cut back by 3 bases and J by 5 bases. The CDR3 here is CSVEGTSGGKDNEQFF. In DNA form, the CDR3 reads TGCAGCGTTGAGGGGACTAGCGGGGGAAAAGACAATGAGCAGTTCTTC.

The chain carries TRBV7-9 and TRBJ2-7; the match to TRBD1 covers 8 bases. Germline lookup yields CDR1 SEHNR and CDR2 FQNEAQ (reference sequence). The length of the CDR3 is 16 residues. Trimming removed 1 base from V and 0 bases from J; junction bases left unmatched: 5. The CDR3 DNA reads as TGTGCCAGCAGCTTAGGCCCGGGACAGGCCTCCTACGAGCAGTACTTC. Protein sequence: CASSLGPGQASYEQYF.

The chain uses TRBV9 and TRBJ1-2; TRBD1 agrees at 9 bases. This CDR3 is 14 amino acids long. Per germline, CDR1 SGDLS and CDR2 YYNGEE. Trimming at V came to 4 bases and at J to 0 bases, leaving 1 base not matched to a gene. The CDR3 loop reads CASSRTGANYGYTF. The CDR3 DNA follows: TGTGCCAGCAGCCGGACAGGGGCTAACTATGGCTACACCTTC.

The table lists this clonotype with a few counts. This chain uses TRBV9 with TRBJ2-5, with 9 bases aligning to TRBD1. From germline, CDR1 is SGDLS and CDR2 YYNGEE. Trimming cost V 3 bases and J 4 bases; bases outside gene matches: 7. The CDR3 contains 15 residues. In nucleotides, the CDR3 is TGTGCCAGCAGCGCCTCACAGGGGGCGAGAGAGACCCAGTACTTC. Translating gives CASSASQGARETQYF.